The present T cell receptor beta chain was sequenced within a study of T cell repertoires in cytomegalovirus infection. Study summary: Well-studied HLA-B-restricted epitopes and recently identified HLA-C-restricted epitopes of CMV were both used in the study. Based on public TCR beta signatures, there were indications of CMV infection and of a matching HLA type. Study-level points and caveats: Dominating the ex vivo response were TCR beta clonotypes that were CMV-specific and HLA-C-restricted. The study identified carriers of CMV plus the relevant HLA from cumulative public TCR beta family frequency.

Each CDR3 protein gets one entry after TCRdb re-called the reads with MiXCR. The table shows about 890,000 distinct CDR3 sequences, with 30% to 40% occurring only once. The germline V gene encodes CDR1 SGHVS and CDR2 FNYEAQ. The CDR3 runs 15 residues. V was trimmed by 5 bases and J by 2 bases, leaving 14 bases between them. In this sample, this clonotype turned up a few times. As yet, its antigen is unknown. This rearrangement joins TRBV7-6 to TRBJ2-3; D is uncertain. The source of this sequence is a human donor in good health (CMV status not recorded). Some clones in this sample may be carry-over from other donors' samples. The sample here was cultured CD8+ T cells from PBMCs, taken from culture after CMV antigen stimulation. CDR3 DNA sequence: TGTGCCAGCAGCCCCGAAAAACTTTACACAGATACGCAGTATTTT. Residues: CASSPEKLYTDTQYF.